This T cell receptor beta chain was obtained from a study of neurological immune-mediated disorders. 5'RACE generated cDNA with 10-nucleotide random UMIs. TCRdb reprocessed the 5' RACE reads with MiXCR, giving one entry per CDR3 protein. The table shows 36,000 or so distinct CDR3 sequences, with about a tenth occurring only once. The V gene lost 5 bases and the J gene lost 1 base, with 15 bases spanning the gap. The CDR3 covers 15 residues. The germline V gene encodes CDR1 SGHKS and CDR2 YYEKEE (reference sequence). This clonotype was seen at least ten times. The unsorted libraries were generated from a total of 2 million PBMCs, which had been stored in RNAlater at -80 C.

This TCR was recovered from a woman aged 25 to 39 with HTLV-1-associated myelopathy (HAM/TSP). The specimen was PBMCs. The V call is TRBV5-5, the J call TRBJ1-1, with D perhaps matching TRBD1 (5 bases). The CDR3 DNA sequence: TGTGCCAGCAGACATGAGACAGTCGCGAACACTGAAGCTTTCTTT. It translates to CASRHETVANTEAFF.